This TCR beta chain was recorded in a study of T cells in Graves' hyperthyroidism and ophthalmopathy. Overall study results and limits: In blood, most of the thyroid clonotypes expanded above 0.001 were also present.

The CDR3 regions of TCR beta were amplified from RNA transcripts. The HTBI primer set served for first-round RT-PCR of the TCR CDR3. MiXCR, applied by TCRdb to the multiplex PCR reads, yields one record per CDR3 protein. The sample records about 360,000 distinct CDR3 sequences, less than 20% being singletons. V was trimmed by 4 bases and J by 2 bases, leaving 14 bases between them. Germline V lookup: CDR1 KGHDR, CDR2 SFDVKD. CDR3 length: 16 amino acids. Fresh 10 ml peripheral blood yielded PBMCs. Worth noting for this clonotype: Antigen: not known.

Sequenced input: blood. This clonotype was obtained from a woman younger than 35 with Graves' hyperthyroidism that later progressed to Graves' ophthalmopathy. The chain recombines TRBV24-1 with TRBJ2-1; tentatively, D is TRBD2 (6 bases). The CDR3 is CATSDTDGSPYNEQFF. The CDR3 DNA follows: TGTGCCACCAGTGACACCGACGGGAGCCCCTACAATGAGCAGTTCTTC.